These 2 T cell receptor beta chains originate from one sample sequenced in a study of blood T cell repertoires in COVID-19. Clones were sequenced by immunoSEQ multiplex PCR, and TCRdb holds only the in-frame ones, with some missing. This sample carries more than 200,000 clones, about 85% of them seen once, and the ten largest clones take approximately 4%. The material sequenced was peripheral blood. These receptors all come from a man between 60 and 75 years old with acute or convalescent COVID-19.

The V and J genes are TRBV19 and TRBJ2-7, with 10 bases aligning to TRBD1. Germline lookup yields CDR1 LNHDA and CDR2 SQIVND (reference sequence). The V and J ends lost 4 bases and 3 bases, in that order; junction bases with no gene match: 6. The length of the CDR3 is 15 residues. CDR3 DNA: TGTGCCAGTAGTAGCCCGGGACAGGGGAACTACGAGCAGTACTTC. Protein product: CASSSPGQGNYEQYF.

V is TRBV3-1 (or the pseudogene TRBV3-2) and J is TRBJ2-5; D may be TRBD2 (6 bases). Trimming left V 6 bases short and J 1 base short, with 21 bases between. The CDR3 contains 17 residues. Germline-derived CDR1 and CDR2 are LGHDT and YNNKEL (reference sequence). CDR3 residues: CASRGGTAGGIQETQYF. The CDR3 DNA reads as TGTGCCAGCAGAGGAGGGACGGCTGGAGGAATCCAAGAGACCCAGTACTTC.